This entry lists 25 T cell receptor beta chains sequenced from one sample in a study of Tregs in tolerant kidney transplant recipients. Libraries were prepared by immunoSEQ multiplex PCR; TCRdb keeps only in-frame clonotypes and omits some of them. The table has roughly 66,000 clones, approximately 92% seen once. The material was CD8+ T cells from blood, obtained before the transplant. These receptors came from a human donor who received a combined kidney and bone marrow transplant.

V is TRBV13 and J is TRBJ1-2; maybe TRBD1 (5 bases). The CDR3 is made up of 16 amino acids. The germline V and J ends were trimmed by 2 bases and 1 base, with 14 bases remaining between them. Germline CDR1 and CDR2: PRHDT and FYEKMQ (reference sequence). The CDR3 sequence: CASSLSITGYNYGYTF. CDR3 bases: TGTGCCAGCAGCTTAAGTATTACAGGATATAACTATGGCTACACCTTC.

This chain uses TRBV4-1 with TRBJ2-5; 10 bases map to TRBD2. Germline values: CDR1 MGHRA, CDR2 YSYEKL. V gave up 2 bases and J gave up 4 bases; unmatched junction bases: 4. This CDR3 region has 15 residues. The CDR3 here is CASSQIVAGGETQYF. In nucleotides, the CDR3 is TGCGCCAGCAGCCAAATCGTAGCGGGAGGAGAGACCCAGTACTTC.

This chain connects TRBV7-6 to TRBJ1-5, with TRBD1 matching over 7 bases. V lost 5 bases, J lost 3 bases, and 4 bases stayed unmatched. Germline V gene lookup returns CDR1 SGHVS and CDR2 FNYEAQ. This CDR3 is 14 amino acids long. The CDR3 protein is CASSEDRTNQPQHF. In DNA, the CDR3 is TGTGCCAGCAGCGAGGACAGGACCAATCAGCCCCAGCATTTT.

The rearrangement joins TRBV19 to TRBJ2-1, with a weak D call TRBD2 (5 bases). CDR3 length: 13 residues. Germline CDR1 reads LNHDA; CDR2 reads SQIVND (reference sequence). V was clipped by 1 base and J by 6 bases, with 7 bases between them. The chain's CDR3 is CASSIGTFNEQFF. The CDR3 DNA reads as TGTGCCAGTAGTATAGGGACTTTCAATGAGCAGTTCTTC.

The chain links TRBV12-5 to TRBJ2-1, with 12 positions matching TRBD1. This CDR3 contains 16 residues. V dropped 3 bases and J dropped 8; count of bases not matched to a gene: 8. Germline V lookup: CDR1 LGHNT, CDR2 FRNRAP. This CDR3 reads CASGFMGTGGWDEQFF. CDR3 nucleotides: TGTGCTAGTGGTTTCATGGGGACAGGGGGCTGGGATGAGCAGTTCTTC. The whole variable domain, filled in from reference TRBV12-5 and TRBJ2-1, reads DARVTQTPRHKVTEMGQEVTMRCQPILGHNTVFWYRQTMMQGLELLAYFRNRAPLDDSGMPKDRFSAEMPDATLATLKIQPSEPRDSAVYFCASGFMGTGGWDEQFFGPGTRLTVL.

The chain has TRBV9 and TRBJ2-2; 7 bases are shared with TRBD1. CDR3 length equals 12 residues. In germline, CDR1 is SGDLS, CDR2 YYNGEE. Trimming removed 5 bases from V and 6 bases from J; junction bases left unmatched: 1. The CDR3: CASSQGAGELFF. The CDR3 DNA follows: TGTGCCAGCAGTCAGGGGGCCGGGGAGCTGTTTTTT.

The rearrangement joins TRBV7-8 to TRBJ1-5; perhaps TRBD1 as D (6 bases). The germline gives CDR1 SGHVS, CDR2 FQNEAQ. The CDR3 spans 14 residues. Trimming removed 1 base from V and 6 bases from J, with 10 bases in between. The CDR3 DNA sequence: TGTGCCAGCAGCTTAGGTACAGGGACTCAGCCCCAGCATTTT. It translates to CASSLGTGTQPQHF.

This clone was recorded once. The chain employs TRBV18 and TRBJ2-2, with no clear D. The CDR3 has 15 residues. Trimming shortened V by 6 bases and J by 4 bases, and 15 bases separated the two germline ends. Germline CDR1 KGHSH, CDR2 LQKENI. CDR3 coding DNA: TGTGCCAGCTCGCTTTCCGGGTCCTTCACCGGGGAGCTGTTTTTT. As protein: CASSLSGSFTGELFF.

The chain has TRBV5-1 and TRBJ2-5, with 9 nucleotides matching TRBD2. This CDR3 has 15 residues. V dropped 4 bases and J dropped 2; count of bases not matched to a gene: 6. Per the germline V gene, CDR1 is SGHRS and CDR2 is YFSETQ. The CDR3 protein is CASSGRLAEQETQYF. Here the CDR3 DNA reads TGCGCCAGCAGCGGCAGACTAGCGGAACAAGAGACCCAGTACTTC.

The chain has TRBV9 and TRBJ2-1; D is possibly TRBD2 (5 bases). The V and J ends lost 8 bases and 7 bases respectively, with 28 bases between them. This CDR3 spans 17 amino acids. Germline V CDR1 and CDR2: SGDLS, YYNGEE. CDR3 DNA sequence: TGTGCCAGAAGTGGGAGCTTAGCTGAACAAACGGGGAATGAGCAGTTCTTC. Translating gives CARSGSLAEQTGNEQFF. Full variable domain (outside the CDR3, taken from reference TRBV9 and TRBJ2-1): DSGVTQTPKHLITATGQRVTLRCSPRSGDLSVYWYQQSLDQGLQFLIQYYNGEERAKGNILERFSAQQFPDLHSELNLSSLELGDSALYFCARSGSLAEQTGNEQFFGPGTRLTVL.

CDR3 DNA sequence: TGTGCCAGCAGCGTAGGTGTCTCTTTCAATGAGCAGTTCTTC. It translates to CASSVGVSFNEQFF. The chain is built from TRBV9 and TRBJ2-1; no clear D gene. The CDR3 totals 14 residues. CDR1 and CDR2 from the germline V gene are SGDLS and YYNGEE. V was cut by 0 bases and J by 6 bases, with 10 bases left in between.

The chain recombines TRBV5-6 with TRBJ1-1, with a weak D call TRBD1 (6 bases). The germline V and J ends were trimmed by 4 bases and 3 bases, with 7 bases remaining between them. CDR1 and CDR2 from the germline V gene are SGHDT and YYEEEE. The CDR3 covers 12 residues. The CDR3 reads CASSGGDTEAFF. The CDR3 nucleotides read TGTGCCAGCAGCGGGGGCGACACTGAAGCTTTCTTT.

J is TRBJ2-1 and V is TRBV9, with 9 bases lining up with TRBD2. CDR3 length equals 14 residues. Germline V gene lookup returns CDR1 SGDLS and CDR2 YYNGEE. V lost 6 bases to trimming and J lost 10 bases; unmatched junction nucleotides: 11. The CDR3 sequence is CASNPSGAYDEQFF. CDR3 nucleotides: TGTGCCAGCAATCCTAGCGGGGCCTATGACGAGCAGTTCTTC.

The chain carries TRBV4-2 and TRBJ2-7, with a tentative D call TRBD1 (6 bases). The V and J ends lost 0 bases and 0 bases respectively, with 12 bases between them. This CDR3 is 16 amino acids long. Germline V CDR1 and CDR2: LGHNA, YNFKEQ. The DNA of the CDR3 is TGTGCCAGCAGCCAAGATCAGGGGACCCCCTCCTACGAGCAGTACTTC. Amino acid sequence: CASSQDQGTPSYEQYF.

This chain connects TRBV2 to TRBJ2-7, with 11 nucleotides matching TRBD2. Germline V gives CDR1 SNHLY, CDR2 FYNNEI. The CDR3 is 15 amino acids. Germline trimming cut 5 bases from V and 4 bases from J; bases unmatched to any gene: 7. The CDR3 here is CASSTSGSRVYEQYF. The CDR3 DNA is TGTGCCAGCAGTACTAGCGGGAGTCGGGTTTACGAGCAGTACTTC.

The chain employs TRBV7-2 and TRBJ2-5; 7 nucleotides match TRBD2. Germline trimming cut 2 bases from V and 4 bases from J; bases unmatched to any gene: 7. The CDR3 extends over 15 amino acids. Germline V gives CDR1 SGHTA, CDR2 FQGNSA. CDR3 region: CASSLPTSWPETQYF. The CDR3 DNA is TGTGCCAGCAGCTTACCGACTAGCTGGCCAGAGACCCAGTACTTC.

The rearrangement links TRBV5-6 to TRBJ2-7, with TRBD2 matching 11 bases. The CDR3 length is 15 residues. Germline trimming cut 4 bases from V and 4 bases from J; bases unmatched to any gene: 7. Germline CDR1 reads SGHDT; CDR2 reads YYEEEE. The CDR3 bases are TGTGCCAGCAGCGTCGCGGCTAGCGGGAGGTACGAGCAGTACTTC. Translation: CASSVAASGRYEQYF.

The V gene is TRBV28, the J gene TRBJ1-4; 10 positions match TRBD1. From germline, CDR1 is MDHEN and CDR2 SYDVKM. The trim removed 7 bases at V and 5 bases at J, leaving 10 bases unmatched. This CDR3 contains 16 residues. CDR3 in DNA: TGTGCCAGCAATTTGCCGACAGGGGGCGAGAATGAAAAACTGTTTTTT. This gives the protein CASNLPTGGENEKLFF.

V usage is TRBV4-1 and J usage is TRBJ1-1, with 7 nucleotides matching TRBD1. Germline CDR1 MGHRA, CDR2 YSYEKL. The CDR3 is made up of 14 amino acids. With V trimmed by 6 bases and J by 5 bases, 9 bases remained unmatched. CDR3 in DNA: TGCGCCAGCAGGGGGGTTACAGGGGATACTGAAGCTTTCTTT. Its protein product is CASRGVTGDTEAFF.

This chain uses TRBV4-3 with TRBJ1-1, with 7 bases that match TRBD1. The germline CDR1 and CDR2 sequences are LGHNA and YSLEER. The ends lost 4 bases at V and 4 bases at J; junction bases unmatched: 6. The CDR3 is made up of 14 amino acids. CDR3 bases: TGCGCCAGCAGCCCAGGGGGATTAAGCACTGAAGCTTTCTTT. It translates to CASSPGGLSTEAFF.

The chain links TRBV4-1 to TRBJ2-3, with D perhaps TRBD1 (6 bases). Germline V gives CDR1 MGHRA, CDR2 YSYEKL. CDR3 length: 15 residues. The germline V and J ends were trimmed by 5 bases and 2 bases, with 14 bases remaining between them. As DNA, the CDR3 is TGCGCCAGCAGCTACCAGGACAGTTTCACAGATACGCAGTATTTT. Amino acid sequence: CASSYQDSFTDTQYF.

The V call is TRBV29-1, the J call TRBJ2-3; 7 positions match TRBD2. The CDR3 extends over 15 amino acids. The V and J ends lost 6 bases and 2 bases, in that order; junction bases with no gene match: 11. Germline CDR1 and CDR2: SQVTM and ANQGSEA. CDR3 DNA sequence: TGCAGCGTCGGCAGGACTAGTTACGACACAGATACGCAGTATTTT. Its protein is CSVGRTSYDTDTQYF.

The chain employs TRBV30 and TRBJ1-2; possibly TRBD1 for D (5 bases). Deletions cut 0 bases from V and 8 bases from J, with 7 bases between. The CDR3 spans 11 residues. In germline, CDR1 is GTSNPN, CDR2 SVGIG (reference sequence). CDR3 sequence: CAWSVRGGYTF. Here the CDR3 DNA reads TGTGCCTGGAGTGTAAGGGGCGGCTACACCTTC.

This rearrangement joins TRBV6-1 to TRBJ2-1; D unclear. The CDR3 loop spans 11 amino acids. The ends were cut back, 6 bases at V and 4 bases at J, with 4 bases in the middle. CDR1 MNHNS and CDR2 SASEGT come from the germline V gene. The CDR3 region has the DNA TGTGCCAGCAGCCTATACAATGAGCAGTTCTTC. Translated: CASSLYNEQFF.

V and J are TRBV7-6 and TRBJ1-4; perhaps TRBD1 as D (5 bases). The germline V gene encodes CDR1 SGHVS and CDR2 FNYEAQ. The CDR3 loop spans 15 amino acids. Trimming removed 2 bases at V and 7 bases at J, with 14 bases between. The CDR3 loop is CASSLWGGAAEKLFF. Written as DNA, the CDR3 is TGTGCCAGCAGCTTATGGGGCGGGGCGGCTGAAAAACTGTTTTTT.